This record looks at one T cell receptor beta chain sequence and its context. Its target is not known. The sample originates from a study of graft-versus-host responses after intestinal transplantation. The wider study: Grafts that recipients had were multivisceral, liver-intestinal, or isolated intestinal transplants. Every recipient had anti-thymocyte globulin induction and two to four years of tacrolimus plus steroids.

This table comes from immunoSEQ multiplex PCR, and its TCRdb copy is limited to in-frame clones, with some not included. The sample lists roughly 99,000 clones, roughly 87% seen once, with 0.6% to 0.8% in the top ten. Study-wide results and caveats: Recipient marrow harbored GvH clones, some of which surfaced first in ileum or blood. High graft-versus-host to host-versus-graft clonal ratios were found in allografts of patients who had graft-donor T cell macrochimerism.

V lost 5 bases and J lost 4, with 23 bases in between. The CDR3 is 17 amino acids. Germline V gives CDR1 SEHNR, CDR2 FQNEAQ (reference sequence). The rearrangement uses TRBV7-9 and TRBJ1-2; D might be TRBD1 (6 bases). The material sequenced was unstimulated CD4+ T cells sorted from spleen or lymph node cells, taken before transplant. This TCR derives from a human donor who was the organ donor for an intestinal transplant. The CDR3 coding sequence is TGTGCCAGCAGCCCCGGGGGGGCGTATTATGCTGCCTATGGCTACACCTTC. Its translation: CASSPGGAYYAAYGYTF.